This T cell receptor beta chain was identified in a study of human T cells and chemical hapten exposure. MiXCR, applied by TCRdb to the RACE reads, yields one record per CDR3 protein. This table has about 84,000 distinct CDR3 sequences, more than 9% appearing once. This clonotype was counted a single time. Looked up from germline, CDR1 is DFQATT and CDR2 is SNEGSKA (reference sequence). The CDR3 covers 14 residues. V was trimmed by 2 bases and J by 4 bases, leaving 12 bases between them. Indicated time point: patch test 2, 6 weeks after DPC sensitization. Indicated treatment: therapeutic diphenylcyclopropenone sensitization with weekly scalp DPC.

The starting material was whole blood, obtained in connection with sensitization to the hapten diphenylcyclopropenone (DPC). The V call is TRBV20-1, the J call TRBJ1-5, with D uncertain. The receptor was isolated from a woman aged 45-65 years with alopecia areata. Some clones in this sample may be carry-over from other donors' samples. This CDR3 is CSARPNRPNQPQHF. The CDR3 DNA sequence: TGCAGTGCTAGACCTAACCGACCTAATCAGCCCCAGCATTTT.